This TCR beta chain was retrieved from a study of T cells after yellow fever vaccination. TCRdb re-called the 5' RACE reads through MiXCR, storing one row per CDR3 protein. Among hundreds of thousands of distinct CDR3 sequences listed, roughly 9% were seen once. This clonotype appeared many times. From germline, CDR1 is SEHNR and CDR2 FQNEAQ (reference sequence). V was cut by 4 bases and J by 4 bases, with 11 bases left in between. This CDR3 has 13 amino acids. Sequencing was performed on CD4+ T cells sorted from PBMCs, taken 5 days after the yellow fever booster vaccination. The TCR comes from a man between 18 and 29 years old who received the YFV17D yellow fever vaccine. This chain links TRBV7-9 with TRBJ2-7; D remains ambiguous. The CDR3 is CASSSLVTYEQYF. The CDR3 DNA sequence: TGTGCCAGCAGCTCCCTGGTGACTTACGAGCAGTACTTC. Combining the CDR3 with reference TRBV7-9 and TRBJ2-7 gives the whole variable domain DTGVSQNPRHKITKRGQNVTFRCDPISEHNRLYWYRQTLGQGPEFLTYFQNEAQLEKSRLLSDRFSAERPKGSFSTLEIQRTEQGDSAMYLCASSSLVTYEQYFGPGTRLTVT.